This T cell receptor beta chain comes out of a study of blood T cell repertoires in COVID-19. Measured with immunoSEQ multiplex PCR; TCRdb has only the in-frame clones, and not every one. The sample shows 450,000 to 600,000 clones, 75% to 90% of them seen only once. This clonotype was obtained from a young woman who had recovered from COVID-19. Sequencing input: PBMCs or T cells enriched from blood (not recorded which).

The CDR3 is CASSLTGGLTLHF. The CDR3 coding sequence is TGTGCCAGCAGCTTGACAGGGGGTTTGACCCTCCACTTT. The gene calls are TRBV7-2 and TRBJ1-6; 9 bases map to TRBD1. The germline CDR1 and CDR2 sequences are SGHTA and FQGNSA. The V and J ends lost 3 bases and 14 bases, in that order; junction bases with no gene match: 5. The CDR3 loop spans 13 amino acids.